The clone carrying this TCR beta chain was picked up a small number of times. The antigen remains unidentified. This sample was taken from a study of CD8+ T cells in alopecia areata. Whole-study results and caveats: Besides other cells, scalp samples also yield sequences of resident alphabeta T cells from normal skin.

The V gene's germline CDR1 is SGHNT and CDR2 YYREEE (reference sequence). This CDR3 region has 14 residues. With 4 bases removed from V and 5 bases from J, the gap between germline ends came to 13 bases. Isolated RNA was reverse transcribed into cDNA used as the sequencing template. The repertoire was sequenced with immunoSEQ multiplex PCR; TCRdb's copy has only in-frame clones and lacks some. The profile shows 150,000 or so clones, 50% to 65% of them singletons. The researchers isolated CD4+ and CD8+ T cells from PBMCs by sorting. This sequence joins TRBV5-4 and TRBJ2-1, with D maybe TRBD2 (5 bases). The sequenced sample was CD4+ T cells sorted from blood. The source is a human donor in good health. The CDR3 DNA reads TGTGCCAGCAGCCCGAGGGTAAAAGACAATGAGCAGTTCTTC. Its translation: CASSPRVKDNEQFF.